The next 28 T cell receptor beta chains were all read from a single sample in a study of cytomegalovirus exposure and HLA in healthy donors. The protocol was immunoSEQ multiplex PCR, while the TCRdb copy is restricted to in-frame clones and leaves out a portion. The data show about 110,000 clones, 88% seen once. Source material: PBMCs. The receptors were sampled from a woman aged 18-35 years in good health and CMV-seronegative.

The genes are TRBV27 and TRBJ2-3; D is possibly TRBD1 (6 bases). This CDR3 comprises 15 residues. V was pared by 3 bases and J by 5 bases, with 15 bases between. Germline V gene lookup returns CDR1 MNHEY and CDR2 SMNVEV (reference sequence). The CDR3 DNA sequence: TGTGCCAGCAGTTTCCAGGGGCAAGTGGGAGATACGCAGTATTTT. Encoded protein: CASSFQGQVGDTQYF.

The chain has TRBV28 and TRBJ2-2; weak D call: TRBD2 (5 bases). This CDR3 contains 15 residues. V gave up 3 bases and J gave up 1 base, with 9 bases separating them. In germline, CDR1 is MDHEN, CDR2 SYDVKM. The CDR3 reads CASSLLGGNTGELFF. The CDR3 DNA reads as TGTGCCAGCAGTTTGTTAGGAGGGAACACCGGGGAGCTGTTTTTT.

The chain has TRBV28 and TRBJ2-7; the D is unclear. Germline V gene sequence: CDR1 MDHEN, CDR2 SYDVKM. Trimming took 7 bases from V and 0 from J, leaving 7 bases between them. CDR3 size: 12 residues. The CDR3 DNA is TGTGCCAGCACTAAAAACTCCTACGAGCAGTACTTC. Amino acids: CASTKNSYEQYF.

The genes are TRBV9 and TRBJ2-1; D is undetermined. Trimming shortened V by 2 bases and J by 0 bases, and 6 bases separated the two germline ends. Germline V gives CDR1 SGDLS, CDR2 YYNGEE. This CDR3 has 14 amino acids. CDR3 sequence reads: CASSVSSSYNEQFF. In DNA form, the CDR3 reads TGTGCCAGCAGCGTTTCGAGCTCCTACAATGAGCAGTTCTTC.

The chain is built from TRBV7-6 and TRBJ2-1; 15 bases agree with TRBD2. V trimming: 5 bases; J trimming: 14 bases; junction bases outside the gene matches: 7. This CDR3 has 14 residues. From germline, CDR1 is SGHVS and CDR2 FNYEAQ. CDR3: CASSPGTSGRLEFF. The CDR3, as DNA: TGTGCCAGCAGCCCAGGGACTAGCGGGAGGTTGGAGTTCTTC.

The CDR3 bases are TGTGCCAGTAGTGAAAGGGGGAATCAGCCCCAGCATTTT. It yields the protein CASSERGNQPQHF. This rearrangement joins TRBV19 to TRBJ1-5; tentative D call: TRBD1 (6 bases). The CDR3 consists of 13 residues. The ends were cut back, 5 bases at V and 4 bases at J, with 9 bases in the middle. In germline, CDR1 is LNHDA, CDR2 SQIVND (reference sequence).

The V and J genes are TRBV7-3 and TRBJ2-6; a weak D match, TRBD2 (6 bases). Trimming took off 2 bases at V and 2 bases at J, with 22 bases between the two ends. CDR1 is SGHTA and CDR2 is FQGTGA in the germline V gene. The CDR3 is made up of 20 amino acids. CDR3 region: CASSLVAGRTTVAGANVLTF. The CDR3 DNA is TGTGCCAGCAGCTTAGTCGCAGGCAGGACTACAGTAGCTGGGGCCAACGTCCTGACTTTC. The whole variable domain, filled in from reference TRBV7-3 and TRBJ2-6, reads GAGVSQTPSNKVTEKGKYVELRCDPISGHTALYWYRQSLGQGPEFLIYFQGTGAADDSGLPNDRFFAVRPEGSVSTLKIQRTERGDSAVYLCASSLVAGRTTVAGANVLTFGAGSRLTVL.

The genes are TRBV19 and TRBJ1-6; D is possibly TRBD1 (5 bases). The ends were cut back, 5 bases at V and 0 bases at J, with 8 bases in the middle. Germline CDR1 is LNHDA and CDR2 is SQIVND (reference sequence). This CDR3 comprises 15 residues. DNA of the CDR3: TGTGCCAGTAGTCGGGGGAGCTCCTATAATTCACCCCTCCACTTT. Translation gives CASSRGSSYNSPLHF.

This clone was picked up one time. J is TRBJ1-4 and V is TRBV28; TRBD1 might be the D (6 bases). Looked up from germline, CDR1 is MDHEN and CDR2 is SYDVKM. The CDR3 consists of 17 residues. Trimming took 2 bases from V and 0 from J, leaving 13 bases between them. The CDR3 loop reads CASSLGDTSATNEKLFF. The DNA for the CDR3 is TGTGCCAGCAGTTTAGGGGACACTTCCGCAACTAATGAAAAACTGTTTTTT.

The chain joins TRBV10-2 to TRBJ2-7; 9 nucleotides line up with TRBD2. Germline CDR1 WSHSY, CDR2 SAAADI. J gave up 5 bases and V 7 bases, and 24 bases lay outside the gene matches. The CDR3 is made up of 19 amino acids. The CDR3 sequence is CASTPPGGLAGSLTHEQYF. Here the CDR3 DNA reads TGCGCCAGCACCCCACCGGGAGGGCTAGCGGGGTCTCTGACCCACGAGCAGTACTTC.

V gene TRBV5-1 combines with J gene TRBJ2-7; 9 bases are a match to TRBD1. After removal of 0 bases from V and 6 bases from J, the junction contained 7 bases not matched to a gene. The CDR3 length is 15 residues. Germline V CDR1 and CDR2: SGHRS, YFSETQ. CDR3 region: CASSLAPGQGTEQYF. The CDR3 DNA is TGCGCCAGCAGCTTGGCTCCGGGACAGGGAACCGAGCAGTACTTC.

The chain recombines TRBV28 with TRBJ1-1, with D uncertain. V shed 1 base and J shed 4 bases, with 13 bases lying between them. CDR1 and CDR2 from the germline V gene are MDHEN and SYDVKM. The CDR3 contains 15 residues. CDR3 residues: CASSLSPRGSTEAFF. DNA for the CDR3: TGTGCCAGCAGTTTATCCCCGCGGGGTAGCACTGAAGCTTTCTTT.

Only one count was recorded for this clone. The rearrangement joins TRBV6-6 to TRBJ2-7, with 7 bases identical to TRBD2. V shed 5 bases, J shed 0 bases, and the junction held 7 bases outside the gene matches. The CDR3 contains 15 residues. Germline V gene sequence: CDR1 MNHNY, CDR2 SVGAGI (reference sequence). The CDR3 region is CASSLGGVSSYEQYF. DNA of the CDR3: TGTGCCAGCAGTCTTGGGGGGGTGAGCTCCTACGAGCAGTACTTC.

The rearrangement joins TRBV18 to TRBJ1-1; TRBD1 is a possible D gene (6 bases). Germline lookup yields CDR1 KGHSH and CDR2 LQKENI. Trimming cost V 5 bases and J 4 bases, with 11 bases left between them. This CDR3 is 13 amino acids long. CDR3 region: CASSITGTTEAFF. The CDR3 DNA reads TGTGCCAGCTCAATAACAGGGACCACTGAAGCTTTCTTT.

The chain recombines TRBV7-2 with TRBJ2-3; 8 positions agree with TRBD1. V shed 5 bases and J 3 bases; nucleotides not matched to a gene: 4. Looked up from germline, CDR1 is SGHTA and CDR2 is FQGNSA. The CDR3 covers 14 residues. In DNA form, the CDR3 reads TGTGCCAGCAGCCCTTACAGGGGGACAGATACGCAGTATTTT. This gives the protein CASSPYRGTDTQYF. Full variable domain (remainder filled in from reference TRBV7-2 and TRBJ2-3): GAGVSQSPSNKVTEKGKDVELRCDPISGHTALYWYRQSLGQGLEFLIYFQGNSAPDKSGLPSDRFSAERTGGSVSTLTIQRTQQEDSAVYLCASSPYRGTDTQYFGPGTRLTVL.

This clone was detected a few times. This chain connects TRBV30 to TRBJ1-2, with D possibly TRBD1 on 5 matching bases. V lost 0 bases to trimming and J lost 8 bases, with 13 bases between them. Per the germline V gene, CDR1 is GTSNPN and CDR2 is SVGIG (reference sequence). The CDR3 sequence is 13 residues long. The CDR3 coding sequence is TGTGCCTGGAGTGTACAGGCCCCGTCGGGCTACACCTTC. This sequence encodes CAWSVQAPSGYTF.

The chain has TRBV30 and TRBJ2-5, with unresolved D. V dropped 4 bases and J dropped 3 bases, with 15 bases sitting between them. CDR1 and CDR2 (germline): GTSNPN, SVGIG (reference sequence). The CDR3 totals 14 residues. The CDR3 bases are TGTGCCTGGACTACCCTAGGCAACGAAGAGACCCAGTACTTC. The encoded protein is CAWTTLGNEETQYF.

The count of this clone is one. The chain couples TRBV27 to TRBJ2-2; D remains ambiguous. The V gene's germline CDR1 is MNHEY and CDR2 SMNVEV (reference sequence). There are 16 residues in the CDR3. Trimming stripped 4 bases from V and 0 bases from J, with 12 bases between. The CDR3 spells CASSSYKPPNTGELFF. CDR3 DNA sequence: TGTGCCAGCAGTTCCTATAAGCCCCCGAACACCGGGGAGCTGTTTTTT.

The chain is built from TRBV28 and TRBJ2-1; 10 bases are shared with TRBD2. After removal of 6 bases from V and 7 bases from J, the junction contained 9 bases not matched to a gene. Germline values: CDR1 MDHEN, CDR2 SYDVKM. CDR3 length: 15 amino acids. The CDR3 protein is CASSQGTSAGNEQFF. In DNA form, the CDR3 reads TGTGCCAGCAGCCAAGGGACTAGCGCGGGAAATGAGCAGTTCTTC. Full variable domain (rest looked up from reference TRBV28 and TRBJ2-1): DVKVTQSSRYLVKRTGEKVFLECVQDMDHENMFWYRQDPGLGLRLIYFSYDVKMKEKGDIPEGYSVSREKKERFSLILESASTNQTSMYLCASSQGTSAGNEQFFGPGTRLTVL.

This clone was seen only a few times. The V and J genes are TRBV28 and TRBJ2-2; 7 nucleotides agree with TRBD1. The germline V gene has CDR1 MDHEN and CDR2 SYDVKM. The ends lost 5 bases at V and 4 bases at J; junction bases unmatched: 16. CDR3 length equals 18 residues. CDR3 DNA: TGTGCCAGCAGTCTACAGACCCCAAACAGGGGATTCACCGGGGAGCTGTTTTTT. Its protein product is CASSLQTPNRGFTGELFF.

This rearrangement joins TRBV28 to TRBJ2-1; TRBD1 agrees at 8 bases. The CDR3 covers 15 residues. After removal of 6 bases from V and 4 bases from J, the junction contained 8 bases not matched to a gene. Germline CDR1 is MDHEN and CDR2 is SYDVKM. The DNA of the CDR3 is TGTGCCAGCAGAATTTTAGGACAGGGTTACAATGAGCAGTTCTTC. It specifies CASRILGQGYNEQFF.

The genes are TRBV29-1 and TRBJ2-3; possibly TRBD2 for D (6 bases). CDR1 is SQVTM, CDR2 ANQGSEA, per germline. Trimming removed 1 base at V and 4 bases at J, with 6 bases between. The CDR3 has 12 residues. CDR3 sequence: CSVEAGADTQYF. The CDR3 DNA reads TGCAGCGTTGAAGCGGGGGCAGATACGCAGTATTTT.

The CDR3 is CASTRAGESYEQYF. CDR3 coding DNA: TGTGCCAGCACCCGAGCGGGAGAGAGCTACGAGCAGTACTTC. The V and J genes are TRBV28 and TRBJ2-7; 8 bases are a match to TRBD2. The CDR3 is made up of 14 amino acids. V shed 7 bases and J 3 bases; nucleotides not matched to a gene: 8. CDR1 and CDR2 from the germline V gene are MDHEN and SYDVKM.

The rearrangement links TRBV11-2 to TRBJ2-3; 8 bases are a match to TRBD2. J gave up 2 bases and V 5 bases, and 3 bases lay outside the gene matches. The CDR3 contains 14 residues. Germline values: CDR1 SGHAT, CDR2 FQNNGV. The CDR3 protein is CASSMTSDTDTQYF. CDR3 in DNA: TGTGCCAGCAGCATGACTAGCGACACAGATACGCAGTATTTT.

The chain links TRBV6-6 to TRBJ2-1; 8 nucleotides match TRBD2. V lost 10 bases and J lost 5; bases outside the gene matches: 13. Germline CDR1 is MNHNY and CDR2 is SVGAGI (reference sequence). The CDR3 length is 15 residues. CDR3 region: CATAIGLAGNNEQFF. CDR3 coding DNA: TGTGCCACCGCCATAGGGCTAGCGGGTAACAATGAGCAGTTCTTC.

The rearrangement joins TRBV2 to TRBJ1-2; D may be TRBD1 (5 bases). Germline CDR1 SNHLY, CDR2 FYNNEI. V lost 0 bases, J lost 4 bases, and 15 bases lay in between. The CDR3 has 16 residues. The CDR3: CASSEAGAGWGYGYTF. The CDR3 DNA follows: TGTGCCAGCAGTGAAGCAGGGGCAGGGTGGGGCTATGGCTACACCTTC. The full variable domain, completed using reference TRBV2 and TRBJ1-2, is EPEVTQTPSHQVTQMGQEVILRCVPISNHLYFYWYRQILGQKVEFLVSFYNNEISEKSEIFDDQFSVERPDGSNFTLKIRSTKLEDSAMYFCASSEAGAGWGYGYTFGSGTRLTVV.

V and J are TRBV5-3 and TRBJ2-7, with D possibly being TRBD1 (6 bases). TRBV5-3 is given ORF status, its function remaining uncertain. Trimming stripped 4 bases from V and 3 bases from J, with 26 bases between. The length of the CDR3 is 18 residues. The CDR3 region is CARSPTTGFGPESYEQYF. CDR3 coding DNA: TGTGCCAGAAGCCCCACCACAGGGTTTGGGCCTGAAAGCTACGAGCAGTACTTC.

The chain employs TRBV28 and TRBJ2-1; 11 positions agree with TRBD2. The CDR3 spans 14 residues. J was trimmed by 6 bases and V by 4 bases; bases with no gene match: 2. Germline V gives CDR1 MDHEN, CDR2 SYDVKM. This chain's CDR3 is CASSYTSGSNEQFF. Here the CDR3 DNA reads TGTGCCAGCAGTTATACTAGCGGGAGCAATGAGCAGTTCTTC.